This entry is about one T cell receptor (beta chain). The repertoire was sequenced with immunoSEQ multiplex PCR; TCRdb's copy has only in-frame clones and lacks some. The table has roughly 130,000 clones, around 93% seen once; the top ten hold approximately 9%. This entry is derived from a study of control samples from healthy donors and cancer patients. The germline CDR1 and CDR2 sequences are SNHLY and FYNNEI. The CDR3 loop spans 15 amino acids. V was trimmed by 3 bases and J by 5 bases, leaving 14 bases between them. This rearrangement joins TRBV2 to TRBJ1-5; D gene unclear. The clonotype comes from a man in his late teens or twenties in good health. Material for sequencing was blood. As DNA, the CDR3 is TGTGCCAGCAGTGAGGGCATAAGAAGCCATCAGCCCCAGCATTTT. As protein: CASSEGIRSHQPQHF.